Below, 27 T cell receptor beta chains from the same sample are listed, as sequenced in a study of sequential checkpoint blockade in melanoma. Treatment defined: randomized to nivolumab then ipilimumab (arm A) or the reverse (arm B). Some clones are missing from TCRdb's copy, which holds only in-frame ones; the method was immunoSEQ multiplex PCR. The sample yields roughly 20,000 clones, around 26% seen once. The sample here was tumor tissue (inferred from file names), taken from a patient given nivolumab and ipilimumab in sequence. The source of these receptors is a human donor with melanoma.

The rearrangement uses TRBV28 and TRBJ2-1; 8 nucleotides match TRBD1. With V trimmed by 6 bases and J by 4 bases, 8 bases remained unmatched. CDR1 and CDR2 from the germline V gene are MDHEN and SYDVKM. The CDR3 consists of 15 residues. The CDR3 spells CASSLDRAAYNEQFF. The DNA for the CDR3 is TGTGCCAGCAGCCTGGACAGGGCAGCATACAATGAGCAGTTCTTC.

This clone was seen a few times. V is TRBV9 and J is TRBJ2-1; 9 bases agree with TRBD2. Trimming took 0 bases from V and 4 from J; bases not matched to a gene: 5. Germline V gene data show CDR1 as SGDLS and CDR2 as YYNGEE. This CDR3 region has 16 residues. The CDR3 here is CASSVVGAGGYNEQFF. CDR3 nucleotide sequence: TGTGCCAGCAGCGTAGTAGGAGCGGGGGGTTACAATGAGCAGTTCTTC.

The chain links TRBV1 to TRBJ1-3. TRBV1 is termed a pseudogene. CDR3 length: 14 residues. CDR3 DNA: TGCGCTTCGGCGGGGAACTATCGTGGAAACACCATATATTTT. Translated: CASAGNYRGNTIYF.

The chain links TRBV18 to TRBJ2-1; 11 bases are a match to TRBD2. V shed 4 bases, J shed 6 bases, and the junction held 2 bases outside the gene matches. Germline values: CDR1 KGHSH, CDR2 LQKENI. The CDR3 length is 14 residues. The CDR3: CASSHGTSGNEQFF. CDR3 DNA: TGTGCCAGCTCACACGGGACTAGCGGCAATGAGCAGTTCTTC.

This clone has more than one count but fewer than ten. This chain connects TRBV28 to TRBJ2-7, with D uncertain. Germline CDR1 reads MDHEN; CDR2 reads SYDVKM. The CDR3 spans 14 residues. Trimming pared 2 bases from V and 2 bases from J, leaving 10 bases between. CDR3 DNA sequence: TGTGCCAGCAGTTTACCGGCGGATACCTACGAGCAGTACTTC. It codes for CASSLPADTYEQYF. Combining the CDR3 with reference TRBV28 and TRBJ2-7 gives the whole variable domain DVKVTQSSRYLVKRTGEKVFLECVQDMDHENMFWYRQDPGLGLRLIYFSYDVKMKEKGDIPEGYSVSREKKERFSLILESASTNQTSMYLCASSLPADTYEQYFGPGTRLTVT.

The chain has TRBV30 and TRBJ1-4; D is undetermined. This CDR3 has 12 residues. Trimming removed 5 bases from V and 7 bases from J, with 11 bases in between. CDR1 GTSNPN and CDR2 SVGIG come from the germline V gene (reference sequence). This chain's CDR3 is CAWGRTFEKLFF. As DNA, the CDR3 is TGTGCCTGGGGCAGGACTTTTGAAAAACTGTTTTTT.

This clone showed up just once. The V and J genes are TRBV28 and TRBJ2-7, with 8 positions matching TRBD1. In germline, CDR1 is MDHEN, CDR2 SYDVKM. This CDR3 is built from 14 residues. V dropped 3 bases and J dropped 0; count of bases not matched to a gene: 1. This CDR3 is CASSLQGASYEQYF. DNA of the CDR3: TGTGCCAGCAGTTTGCAGGGGGCCTCCTACGAGCAGTACTTC.

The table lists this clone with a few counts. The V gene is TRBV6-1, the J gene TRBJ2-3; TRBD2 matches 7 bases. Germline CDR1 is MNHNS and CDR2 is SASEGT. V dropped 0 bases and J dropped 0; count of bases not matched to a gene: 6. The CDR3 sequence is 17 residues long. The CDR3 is CASSEAPLAASTDTQYF. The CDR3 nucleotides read TGTGCCAGCAGTGAAGCCCCCCTAGCGGCTAGCACAGATACGCAGTATTTT.

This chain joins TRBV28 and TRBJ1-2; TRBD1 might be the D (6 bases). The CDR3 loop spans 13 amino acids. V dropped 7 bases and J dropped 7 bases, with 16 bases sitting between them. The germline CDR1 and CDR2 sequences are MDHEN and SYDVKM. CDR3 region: CASISGVVGGYTF. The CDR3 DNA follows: TGTGCCAGCATTTCAGGGGTGGTTGGTGGCTACACCTTC.

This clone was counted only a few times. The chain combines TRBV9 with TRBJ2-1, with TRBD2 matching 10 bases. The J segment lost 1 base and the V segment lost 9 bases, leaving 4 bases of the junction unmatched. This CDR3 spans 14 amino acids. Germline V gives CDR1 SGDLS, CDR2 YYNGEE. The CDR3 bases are TGTGCCACCCAGACTAGCGGGTCCTACAATGAGCAGTTCTTC. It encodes CATQTSGSYNEQFF.

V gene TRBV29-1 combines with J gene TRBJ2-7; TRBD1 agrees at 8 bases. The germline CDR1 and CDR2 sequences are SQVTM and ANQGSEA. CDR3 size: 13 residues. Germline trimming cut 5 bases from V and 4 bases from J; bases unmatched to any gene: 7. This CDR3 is CSVRGDRFYEQYF. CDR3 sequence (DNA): TGCAGCGTTAGGGGGGACAGGTTTTACGAGCAGTACTTC.

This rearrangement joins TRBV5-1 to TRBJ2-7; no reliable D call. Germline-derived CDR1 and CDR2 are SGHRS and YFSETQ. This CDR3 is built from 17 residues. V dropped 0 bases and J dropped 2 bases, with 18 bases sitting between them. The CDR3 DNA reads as TGCGCCAGCAGCTTGGCAACTGGTTCGGGCGCCCCCTACGAGCAGTACTTC. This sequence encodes CASSLATGSGAPYEQYF.

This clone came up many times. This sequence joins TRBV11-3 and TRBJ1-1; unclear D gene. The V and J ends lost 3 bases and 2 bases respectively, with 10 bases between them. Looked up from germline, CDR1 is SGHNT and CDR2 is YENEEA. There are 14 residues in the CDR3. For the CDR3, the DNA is TGTGCCAGCAGCTTGGCCGTAGAAAACACTGAAGCTTTCTTT. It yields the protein CASSLAVENTEAFF.

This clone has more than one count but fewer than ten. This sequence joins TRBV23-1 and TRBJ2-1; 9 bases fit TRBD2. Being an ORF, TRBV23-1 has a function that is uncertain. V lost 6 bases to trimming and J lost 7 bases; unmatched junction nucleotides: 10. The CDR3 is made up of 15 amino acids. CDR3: CASSLRGGNTNEQFF. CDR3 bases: TGCGCCAGCAGCCTGCGGGGGGGCAATACGAATGAGCAGTTCTTC.

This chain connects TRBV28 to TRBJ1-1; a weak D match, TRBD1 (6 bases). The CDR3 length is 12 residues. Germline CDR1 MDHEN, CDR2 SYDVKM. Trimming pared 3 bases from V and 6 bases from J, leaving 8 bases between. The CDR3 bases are TGTGCCAGCAGTTTTACAGGGCCTGAAGCTTTCTTT. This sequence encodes CASSFTGPEAFF. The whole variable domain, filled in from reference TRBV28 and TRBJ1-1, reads DVKVTQSSRYLVKRTGEKVFLECVQDMDHENMFWYRQDPGLGLRLIYFSYDVKMKEKGDIPEGYSVSREKKERFSLILESASTNQTSMYLCASSFTGPEAFFGQGTRLTVV.

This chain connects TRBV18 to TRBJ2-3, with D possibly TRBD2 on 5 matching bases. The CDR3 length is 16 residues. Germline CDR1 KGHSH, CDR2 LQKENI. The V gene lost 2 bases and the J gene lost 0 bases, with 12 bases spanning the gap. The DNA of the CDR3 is TGTGCCAGCTCACCATCGCCGGGATGGAGCACAGATACGCAGTATTTT. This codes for CASSPSPGWSTDTQYF. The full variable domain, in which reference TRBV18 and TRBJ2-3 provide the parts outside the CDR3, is NAGVMQNPRHLVRRRGQEARLRCSPMKGHSHVYWYRQLPEEGLKFMVYLQKENIIDESGMPKERFSAEFPKEGPSILRIQQVVRGDSAAYFCASSPSPGWSTDTQYFGPGTRLTVL.

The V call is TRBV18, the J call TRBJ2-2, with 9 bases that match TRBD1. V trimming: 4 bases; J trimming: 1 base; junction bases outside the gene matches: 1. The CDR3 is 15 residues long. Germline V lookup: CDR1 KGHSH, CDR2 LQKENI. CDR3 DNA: TGTGCCAGCTCACAGGGACAGGGGAACACCGGGGAGCTGTTTTTT. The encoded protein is CASSQGQGNTGELFF.

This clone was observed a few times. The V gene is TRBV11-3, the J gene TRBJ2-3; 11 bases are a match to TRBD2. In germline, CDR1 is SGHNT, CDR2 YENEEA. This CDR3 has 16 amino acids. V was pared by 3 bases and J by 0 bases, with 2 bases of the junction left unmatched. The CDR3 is CASSLGLAASTDTQYF. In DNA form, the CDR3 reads TGTGCCAGCAGCTTGGGACTAGCGGCTAGCACAGATACGCAGTATTTT.

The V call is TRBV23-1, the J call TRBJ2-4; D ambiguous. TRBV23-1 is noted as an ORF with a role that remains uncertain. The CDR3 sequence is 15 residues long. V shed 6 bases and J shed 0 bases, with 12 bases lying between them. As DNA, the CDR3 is TGCGCCAGCAGCCAAGGCGGCCTAGCCAAAAACATTCAGTACTTC. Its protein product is CASSQGGLAKNIQYF.

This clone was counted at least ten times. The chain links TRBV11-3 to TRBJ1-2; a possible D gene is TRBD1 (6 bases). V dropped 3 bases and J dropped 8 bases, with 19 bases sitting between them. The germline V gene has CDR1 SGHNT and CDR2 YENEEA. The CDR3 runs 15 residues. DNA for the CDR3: TGTGCCAGCAGCTTTGCCCCACAGGGTTTACAGGGCTACACCTTC. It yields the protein CASSFAPQGLQGYTF.

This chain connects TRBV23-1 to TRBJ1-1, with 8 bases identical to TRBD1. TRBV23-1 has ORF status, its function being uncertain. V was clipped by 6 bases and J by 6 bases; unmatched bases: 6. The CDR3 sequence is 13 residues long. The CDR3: CASSWTGSAEAFF. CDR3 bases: TGCGCCAGCAGCTGGACAGGGTCGGCTGAAGCTTTCTTT.

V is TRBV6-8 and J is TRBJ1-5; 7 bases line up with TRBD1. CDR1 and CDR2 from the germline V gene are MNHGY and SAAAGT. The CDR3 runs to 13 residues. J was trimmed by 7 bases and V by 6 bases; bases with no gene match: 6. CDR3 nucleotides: TGTGCCAGCAGACAGACAGGGTTCCAGCCCCAGCATTTT. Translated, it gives CASRQTGFQPQHF.

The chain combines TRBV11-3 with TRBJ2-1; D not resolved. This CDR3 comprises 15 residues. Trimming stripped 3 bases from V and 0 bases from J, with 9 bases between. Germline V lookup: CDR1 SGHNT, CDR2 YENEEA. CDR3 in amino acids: CASSFPWSSYNEQFF. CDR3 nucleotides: TGTGCCAGCAGCTTCCCCTGGAGCTCCTACAATGAGCAGTTCTTC.

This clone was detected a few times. The CDR3 nucleotides read TGTGCCAGCAGCTTAGTTCTGGGGGACGGGTCCTACGAGCAGTACTTC. Amino acids: CASSLVLGDGSYEQYF. V and J are TRBV11-3 and TRBJ2-7; D possibly matches TRBD1 or TRBD2 (5 bases each). The CDR3 contains 16 residues. With 1 base removed from V and 1 base from J, the gap between germline ends came to 14 bases. In germline, CDR1 is SGHNT, CDR2 YENEEA.

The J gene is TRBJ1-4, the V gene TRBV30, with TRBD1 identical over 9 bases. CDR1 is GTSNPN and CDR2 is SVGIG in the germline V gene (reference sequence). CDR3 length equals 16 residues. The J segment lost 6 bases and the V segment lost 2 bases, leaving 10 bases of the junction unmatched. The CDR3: CAWSIGQGLGYEKLFF. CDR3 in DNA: TGTGCCTGGAGTATAGGACAGGGGCTAGGTTATGAAAAACTGTTTTTT.

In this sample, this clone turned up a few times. The CDR3 DNA sequence: TGTGCCAGCAGCCCTTCAACCGACAGGGGGCTCTCCTACGAGCAGTACTTC. As protein: CASSPSTDRGLSYEQYF. The V and J genes are TRBV28 and TRBJ2-7; 10 nucleotides agree with TRBD1. There are 17 residues in the CDR3. Germline V lookup: CDR1 MDHEN, CDR2 SYDVKM. J lost 0 bases, V lost 6 bases, and 11 bases had no gene match.

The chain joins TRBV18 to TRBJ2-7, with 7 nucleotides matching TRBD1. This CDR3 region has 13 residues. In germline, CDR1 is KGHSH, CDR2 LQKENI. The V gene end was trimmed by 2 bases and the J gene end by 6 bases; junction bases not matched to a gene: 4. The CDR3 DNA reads TGTGCCAGCTCACCAGACAGGGCCCGCGAGCAGTACTTC. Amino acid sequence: CASSPDRAREQYF. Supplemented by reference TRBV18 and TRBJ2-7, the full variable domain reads NAGVMQNPRHLVRRRGQEARLRCSPMKGHSHVYWYRQLPEEGLKFMVYLQKENIIDESGMPKERFSAEFPKEGPSILRIQQVVRGDSAAYFCASSPDRAREQYFGPGTRLTVT.